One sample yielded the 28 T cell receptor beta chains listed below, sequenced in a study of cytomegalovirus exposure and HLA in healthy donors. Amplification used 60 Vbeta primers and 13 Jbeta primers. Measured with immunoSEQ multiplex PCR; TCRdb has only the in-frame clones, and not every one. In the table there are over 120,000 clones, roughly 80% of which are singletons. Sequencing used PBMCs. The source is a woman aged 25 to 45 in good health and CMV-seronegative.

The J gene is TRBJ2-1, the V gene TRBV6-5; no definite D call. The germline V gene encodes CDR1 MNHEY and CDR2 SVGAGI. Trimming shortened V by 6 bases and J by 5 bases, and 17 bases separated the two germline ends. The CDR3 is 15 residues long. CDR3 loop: CASSPYFRVNNEQFF. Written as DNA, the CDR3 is TGTGCCAGCAGCCCCTACTTTCGGGTTAACAATGAGCAGTTCTTC.

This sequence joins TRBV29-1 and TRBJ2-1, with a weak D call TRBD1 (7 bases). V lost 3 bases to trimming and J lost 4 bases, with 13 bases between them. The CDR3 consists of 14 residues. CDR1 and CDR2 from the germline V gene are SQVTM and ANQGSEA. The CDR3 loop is CSVDKAGGYNEQFF. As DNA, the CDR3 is TGCAGCGTTGATAAGGCAGGGGGGTACAATGAGCAGTTCTTC.

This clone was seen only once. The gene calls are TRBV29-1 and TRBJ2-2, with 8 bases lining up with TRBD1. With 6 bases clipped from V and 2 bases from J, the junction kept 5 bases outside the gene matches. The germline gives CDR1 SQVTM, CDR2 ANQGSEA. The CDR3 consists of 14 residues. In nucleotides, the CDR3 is TGCAGCGTGGCGACAGGGGCCAACACCGGGGAGCTGTTTTTT. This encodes CSVATGANTGELFF.

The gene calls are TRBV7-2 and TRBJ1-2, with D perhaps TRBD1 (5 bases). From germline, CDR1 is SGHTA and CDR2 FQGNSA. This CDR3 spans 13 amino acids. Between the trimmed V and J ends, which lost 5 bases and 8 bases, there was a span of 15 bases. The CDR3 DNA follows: TGTGCCAGCAGCAGCCCAATGCGGGGCGGCTACACCTTC. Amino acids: CASSSPMRGGYTF.

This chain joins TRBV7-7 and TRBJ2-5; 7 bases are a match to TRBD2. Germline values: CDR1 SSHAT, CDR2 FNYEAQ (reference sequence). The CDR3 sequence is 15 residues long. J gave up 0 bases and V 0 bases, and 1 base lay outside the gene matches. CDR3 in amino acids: CASSLAGGNQETQYF. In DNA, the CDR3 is TGTGCCAGCAGCTTAGCCGGGGGGAACCAAGAGACCCAGTACTTC.

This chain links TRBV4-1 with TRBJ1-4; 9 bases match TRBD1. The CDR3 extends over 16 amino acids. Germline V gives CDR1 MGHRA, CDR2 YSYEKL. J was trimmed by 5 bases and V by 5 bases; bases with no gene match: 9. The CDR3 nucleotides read TGCGCCAGCAGCAACCGGGACAGGGCGAGAAATGAAAAACTGTTTTTT. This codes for CASSNRDRARNEKLFF.

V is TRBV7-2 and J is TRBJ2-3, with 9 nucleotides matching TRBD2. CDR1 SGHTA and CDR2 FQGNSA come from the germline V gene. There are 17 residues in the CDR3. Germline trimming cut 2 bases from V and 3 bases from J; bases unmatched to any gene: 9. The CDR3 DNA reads TGTGCCAGCAGCTTAAGTCGATTTGGACTAGCGACAGATACGCAGTATTTT. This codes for CASSLSRFGLATDTQYF.

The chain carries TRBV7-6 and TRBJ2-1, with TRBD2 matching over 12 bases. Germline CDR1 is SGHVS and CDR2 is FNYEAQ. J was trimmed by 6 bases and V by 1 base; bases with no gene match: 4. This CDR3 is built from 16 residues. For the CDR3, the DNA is TGTGCCAGCAGCTTAGGCCAACTAGCGGGGGGCAATGAGCAGTTCTTC. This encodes CASSLGQLAGGNEQFF.

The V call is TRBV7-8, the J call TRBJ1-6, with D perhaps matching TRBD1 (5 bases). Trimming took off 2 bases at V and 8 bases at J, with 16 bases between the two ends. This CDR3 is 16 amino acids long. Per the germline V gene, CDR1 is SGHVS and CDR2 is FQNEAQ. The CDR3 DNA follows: TGTGCCAGCAGCTTAACTAATCCCGGGACTTATTCACCCCTCCACTTT. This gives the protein CASSLTNPGTYSPLHF.

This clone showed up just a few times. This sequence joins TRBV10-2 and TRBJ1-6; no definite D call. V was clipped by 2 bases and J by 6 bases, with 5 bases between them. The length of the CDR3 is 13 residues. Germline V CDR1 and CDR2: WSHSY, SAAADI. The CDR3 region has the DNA TGCGCCAGCAGTGAGAGCCCTAATTCACCCCTCCACTTT. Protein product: CASSESPNSPLHF.

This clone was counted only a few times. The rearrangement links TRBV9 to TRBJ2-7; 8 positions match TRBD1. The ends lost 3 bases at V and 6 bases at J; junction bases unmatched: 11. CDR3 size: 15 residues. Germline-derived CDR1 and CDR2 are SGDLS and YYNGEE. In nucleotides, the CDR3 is TGTGCCAGCAGCGCACAACAGGGGGATTTAGGCGAGCAGTACTTC. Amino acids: CASSAQQGDLGEQYF.

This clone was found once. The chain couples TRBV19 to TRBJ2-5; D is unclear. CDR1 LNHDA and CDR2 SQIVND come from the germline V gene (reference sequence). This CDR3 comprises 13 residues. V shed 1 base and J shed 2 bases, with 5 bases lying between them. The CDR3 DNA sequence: TGTGCCAGTAGTATAGGCAGACAAGAGACCCAGTACTTC. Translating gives CASSIGRQETQYF.

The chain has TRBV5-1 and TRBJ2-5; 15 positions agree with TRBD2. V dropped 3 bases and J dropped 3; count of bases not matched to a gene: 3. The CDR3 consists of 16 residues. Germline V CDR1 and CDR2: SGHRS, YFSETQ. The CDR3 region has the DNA TGCGCCAGCAGCTCCGGACTAGCGGGAGGGAAAGAGACCCAGTACTTC. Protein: CASSSGLAGGKETQYF. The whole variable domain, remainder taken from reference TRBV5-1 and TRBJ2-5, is KAGVTQTPRYLIKTRGQQVTLSCSPISGHRSVSWYQQTPGQGLQFLFEYFSETQRNKGNFPGRFSGRQFSNSRSEMNVSTLELGDSALYLCASSSGLAGGKETQYFGPGTRLLVL.

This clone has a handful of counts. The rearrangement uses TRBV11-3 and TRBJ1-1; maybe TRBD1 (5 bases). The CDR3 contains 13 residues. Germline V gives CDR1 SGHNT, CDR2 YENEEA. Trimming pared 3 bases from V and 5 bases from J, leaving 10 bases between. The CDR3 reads CASSFQGGTEAFF. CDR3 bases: TGTGCCAGCAGCTTTCAGGGAGGAACTGAAGCTTTCTTT. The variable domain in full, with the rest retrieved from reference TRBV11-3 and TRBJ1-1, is EAGVVQSPRYKIIEKKQPVAFWCNPISGHNTLYWYLQNLGQGPELLIRYENEEAVDDSQLPKDRFSAERLKGVDSTLKIQPAELGDSAVYLCASSFQGGTEAFFGQGTRLTVV.

The CDR3 bases are TGTGCCAGCTCACCCTCGTATAGATTATCTCAAGAGACCCAGTACTTC. It yields the protein CASSPSYRLSQETQYF. The chain uses TRBV18 and TRBJ2-5; D is unclear. The CDR3 runs to 16 residues. CDR1 and CDR2 from the germline V gene are KGHSH and LQKENI. Trimming removed 3 bases at V and 2 bases at J, with 16 bases between.

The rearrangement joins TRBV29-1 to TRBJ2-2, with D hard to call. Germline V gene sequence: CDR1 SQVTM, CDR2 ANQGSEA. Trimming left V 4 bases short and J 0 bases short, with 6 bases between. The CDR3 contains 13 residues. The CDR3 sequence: CSVGAANTGELFF. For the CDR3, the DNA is TGCAGCGTTGGCGCCGCGAACACCGGGGAGCTGTTTTTT.

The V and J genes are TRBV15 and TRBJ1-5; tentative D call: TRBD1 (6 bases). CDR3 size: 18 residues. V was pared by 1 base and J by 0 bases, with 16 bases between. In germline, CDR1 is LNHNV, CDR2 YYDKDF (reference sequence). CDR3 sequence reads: CATSRGGGQGNSNQPQHF. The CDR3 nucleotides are TGTGCCACCAGCAGAGGGGGCGGTCAGGGGAATAGCAATCAGCCCCAGCATTTT.

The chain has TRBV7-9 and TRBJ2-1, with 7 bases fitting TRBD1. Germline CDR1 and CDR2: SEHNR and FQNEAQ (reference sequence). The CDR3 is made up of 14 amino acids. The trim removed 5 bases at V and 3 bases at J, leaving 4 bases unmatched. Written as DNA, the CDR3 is TGTGCCAGCAGCGCCCGGGACAGCTACAATGAGCAGTTCTTC. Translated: CASSARDSYNEQFF.

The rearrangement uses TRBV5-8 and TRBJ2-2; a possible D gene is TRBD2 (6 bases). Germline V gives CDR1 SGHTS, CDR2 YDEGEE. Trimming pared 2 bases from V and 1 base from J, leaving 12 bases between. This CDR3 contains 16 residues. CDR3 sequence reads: CASSFAWGGNTGELFF. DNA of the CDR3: TGTGCCAGCAGCTTTGCCTGGGGAGGGAACACCGGGGAGCTGTTTTTT.

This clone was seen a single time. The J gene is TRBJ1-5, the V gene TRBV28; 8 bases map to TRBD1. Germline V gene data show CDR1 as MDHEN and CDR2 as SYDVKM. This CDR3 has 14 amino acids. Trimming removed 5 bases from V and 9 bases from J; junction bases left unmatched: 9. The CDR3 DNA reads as TGTGCCAGCAGTACAGGACAGGGTGGATTGCCCCAGCATTTT. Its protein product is CASSTGQGGLPQHF.

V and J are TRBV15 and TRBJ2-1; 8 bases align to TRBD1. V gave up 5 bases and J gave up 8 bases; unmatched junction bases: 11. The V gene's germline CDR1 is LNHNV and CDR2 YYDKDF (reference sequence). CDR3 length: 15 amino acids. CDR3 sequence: CATSASQGAWYEQFF. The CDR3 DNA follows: TGTGCCACCAGCGCATCTCAGGGGGCCTGGTATGAGCAGTTCTTC.

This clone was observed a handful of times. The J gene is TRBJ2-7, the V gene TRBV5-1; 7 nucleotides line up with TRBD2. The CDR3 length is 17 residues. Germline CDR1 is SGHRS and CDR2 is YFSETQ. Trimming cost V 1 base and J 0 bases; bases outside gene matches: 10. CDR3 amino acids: CASSLWGPSGSSYEQYF. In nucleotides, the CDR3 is TGCGCCAGCAGCTTGTGGGGTCCTAGCGGTAGCTCCTACGAGCAGTACTTC.

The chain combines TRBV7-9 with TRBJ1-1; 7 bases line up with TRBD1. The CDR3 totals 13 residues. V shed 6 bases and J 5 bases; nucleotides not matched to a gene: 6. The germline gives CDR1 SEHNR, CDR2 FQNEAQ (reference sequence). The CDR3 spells CASRPTGRTEAFF. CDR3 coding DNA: TGTGCCAGCAGGCCGACAGGGAGGACTGAAGCTTTCTTT. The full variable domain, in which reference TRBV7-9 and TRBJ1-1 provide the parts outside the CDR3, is DTGVSQNPRHKITKRGQNVTFRCDPISEHNRLYWYRQTLGQGPEFLTYFQNEAQLEKSRLLSDRFSAERPKGSFSTLEIQRTEQGDSAMYLCASRPTGRTEAFFGQGTRLTVV.

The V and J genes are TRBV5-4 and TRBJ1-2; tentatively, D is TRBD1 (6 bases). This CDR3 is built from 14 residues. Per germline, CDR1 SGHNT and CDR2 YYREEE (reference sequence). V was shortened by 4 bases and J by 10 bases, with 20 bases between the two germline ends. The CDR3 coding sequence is TGTGCCAGCAGCCCTTCCCCATTCCGGGACATCTACACCTTC. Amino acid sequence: CASSPSPFRDIYTF.

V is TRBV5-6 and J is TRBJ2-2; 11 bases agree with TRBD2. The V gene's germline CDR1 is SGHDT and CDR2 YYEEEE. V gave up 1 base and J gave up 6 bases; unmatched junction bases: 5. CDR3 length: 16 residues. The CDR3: CASSLFTSGGPGELFF. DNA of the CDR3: TGTGCCAGCAGCTTGTTCACTAGCGGGGGCCCCGGGGAGCTGTTTTTT.

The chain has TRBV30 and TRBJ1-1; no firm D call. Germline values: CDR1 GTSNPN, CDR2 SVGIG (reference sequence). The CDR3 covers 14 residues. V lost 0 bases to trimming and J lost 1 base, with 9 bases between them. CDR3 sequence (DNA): TGTGCCTGGAGTGTATTAGTTGAGAACACTGAAGCTTTCTTT. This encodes CAWSVLVENTEAFF.

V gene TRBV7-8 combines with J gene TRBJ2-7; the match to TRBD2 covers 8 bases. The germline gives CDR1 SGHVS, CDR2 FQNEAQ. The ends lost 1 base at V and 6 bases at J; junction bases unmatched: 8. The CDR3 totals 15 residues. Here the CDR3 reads CASSLDWLSGVEQYF. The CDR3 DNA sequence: TGTGCCAGCAGCTTAGATTGGCTTAGCGGGGTCGAGCAGTACTTC.

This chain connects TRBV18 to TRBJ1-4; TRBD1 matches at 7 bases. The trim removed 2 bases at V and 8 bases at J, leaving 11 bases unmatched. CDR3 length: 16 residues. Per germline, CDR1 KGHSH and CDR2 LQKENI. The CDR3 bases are TGTGCCAGCTCACCAAGCGGCACAGGGGTAGGAGAAAAACTGTTTTTT. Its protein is CASSPSGTGVGEKLFF.